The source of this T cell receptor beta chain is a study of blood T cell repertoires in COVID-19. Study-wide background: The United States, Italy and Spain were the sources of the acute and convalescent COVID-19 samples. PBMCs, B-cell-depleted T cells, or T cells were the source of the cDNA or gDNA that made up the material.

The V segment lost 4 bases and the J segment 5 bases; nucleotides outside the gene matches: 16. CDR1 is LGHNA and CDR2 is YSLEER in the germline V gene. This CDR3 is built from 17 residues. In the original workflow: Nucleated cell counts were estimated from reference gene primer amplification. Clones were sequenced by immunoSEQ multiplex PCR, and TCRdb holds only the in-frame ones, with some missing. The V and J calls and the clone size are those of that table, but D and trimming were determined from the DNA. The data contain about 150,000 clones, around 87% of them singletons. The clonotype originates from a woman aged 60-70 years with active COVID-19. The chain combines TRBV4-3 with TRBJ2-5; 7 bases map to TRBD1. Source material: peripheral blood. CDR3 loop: CASSLSIYRDSGETQYF. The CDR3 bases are TGCGCCAGCAGCCTAAGTATCTACCGGGACAGTGGGGAGACCCAGTACTTC.